A selection of T cell receptor beta chains follows, all from one sample in a study of T cells expressing NK-cell markers. TCRdb reanalyzed the 5' RACE reads, giving one entry per CDR3 protein sequence and no DNA. The sample is made up of hundreds of thousands of distinct CDR3 sequences, and the top ten hold under 4.5% of it. The source material was blood T cells: a sorted CD56 or NKG2C T cell subset, CD4+ or CD8+ T cells, or bulk PBMC T cells (not recorded which). The receptors originated from a man aged 18 to 30 in good health. Each CDR3 is given with its conserved first and last residue.

j_gene	v_gene	CDR3aa
TRBJ2-1	TRBV20-1	CSARPAGGVGDEQFF
TRBJ2-1	TRBV9	CASSVGDSGRRDEQFF
TRBJ2-2	TRBV6-5	CASSYSSGRAGGELFF
TRBJ2-4	TRBV15	CATSRRGLAENIQYF
TRBJ2-1	TRBV29-1	CSVVSFADRSYNEQFF
TRBJ2-7	TRBV4-3	CASSQDTGTGVLTYEQYF
TRBJ2-1	TRBV15	CATSRGFRREIGYEQFF
TRBJ2-5	TRBV7-9	CASSLLEKTQYF
TRBJ2-4	TRBV20-1	CSAREIRGGSTKNIQYF
TRBJ2-2	TRBV11-2	CASSLDLFGTGELFF
TRBJ1-4	TRBV15	CATSRDAGQPELFF
TRBJ1-4	TRBV12-3/TRBV12-4	CASSLRQGGEKLFF
TRBJ1-3	TRBV12-3/TRBV12-4	CASSPRTGQHSGNTIYF
TRBJ2-2	TRBV5-1	CASSLAQAGGPVTGELFF
TRBJ2-1	TRBV7-2	CASSLDRGRENEQFF
TRBJ2-5	TRBV18	CASSPPGEMETQYF
TRBJ2-3	TRBV20-1	CRVAANTDTQYF
TRBJ1-1	TRBV5-1	CASSNPGNTEAFF
TRBJ2-1	TRBV5-1	CASSIRQLGIDEQFF
TRBJ2-1	TRBV6-5	CASRPPGLAGGNEQFF
TRBJ2-4	TRBV10-2	CASSGGPIDLEYF
TRBJ2-6	TRBV11-2	CASSLAESGANVLTF
TRBJ2-7	TRBV20-1	CSANDQDTGLYEQYF
TRBJ2-1	TRBV15	CATSPNRMGEQFF
TRBJ2-6	TRBV20-1	CSAPRTVTSGANVLTF
TRBJ1-1	TRBV7-9	CASSSSGVLNTEAFF
TRBJ2-1	TRBV7-6	CASSSATSGRSYNEQFF
TRBJ2-3	TRBV18	CASSLRTLAERSTDTQYF
TRBJ2-3	TRBV12-3/TRBV12-4	CASRRSTSGSDTQYF
TRBJ2-5	TRBV12-3/TRBV12-4	CASSLDRLDDQETQYF
TRBJ2-5	TRBV20-1	CSARALGHETQYF
TRBJ2-1	TRBV4-3	CASSQDLGTTSYNEQFF
TRBJ1-5	TRBV4-3	CASSQEAGYSNQPQHF
TRBJ2-5	TRBV11-2	CASSLDRWRGETQYF
TRBJ2-1	TRBV7-8	CASSLNTGLAGNNEQFF
TRBJ2-5	TRBV12-3/TRBV12-4	CASSLYSGGKETQYF
TRBJ2-1	TRBV4-3	CASSQGGLRYNEQFF
TRBJ2-4	TRBV12-3/TRBV12-4	CASSFTESLAKNIQYF
TRBJ2-3	TRBV14	CASSQSRATQYF
TRBJ2-7	TRBV27	CASSLSLGPYEQYF
TRBJ1-6	TRBV7-6	CASSLEVGNSPLHF
TRBJ2-5	TRBV15	CATSREGAFETQYF
TRBJ2-1	TRBV9	CASSVGTVGEQFF
TRBJ2-2	TRBV20-1	CSARQKQGGTGELFF
TRBJ2-1	TRBV28	CASSFSSGRAWEQFF
TRBJ2-1	TRBV7-9	CASSLALRQPQFEFF
TRBJ2-3	TRBV7-6	CASSSYRSTDTQYF
TRBJ1-1	TRBV7-9	CASSLGRNTEAFF
TRBJ2-2	TRBV5-1	CASSSGLAGEQPGELFF
TRBJ1-5	TRBV20-1	CSAREGGLGNQPQHF
TRBJ2-1	TRBV20-1	CSARKPTDEQFF
TRBJ1-4	TRBV5-5	CAGGEYPGEKLFF
TRBJ1-3	TRBV12-3/TRBV12-4	CASRPKNSGNTIYF
TRBJ2-1	TRBV7-9	CASSLGHLGNEQFF